What follows are 15 T cell receptor beta chains derived from one specimen sequenced in a study of blood T cell repertoires in COVID-19 (dated by TCRdb to the early 2020s). Libraries were made using the immunoSEQ multiplex PCR assay. In its TCRdb copy, this immuneACCESS table keeps in-frame sequences only and misses some clones. Where compared with another copy, unresolved V genes explain less than half of these, and the others have no known cause. For this sample the table gives over 250,000 clones, of which about four fifths were detected only once. The ten largest clones represent 4.5% to 6% of the sample. The specimen was PBMCs or T cells enriched from blood (not recorded which). These receptors were collected from a man aged 35 to 55 who had been exposed to COVID-19.

The chain employs TRBV3-1 (or the pseudogene TRBV3-2) and TRBJ2-3; 8 nucleotides agree with TRBD2. The V and J ends lost 3 bases and 5 bases, in that order; junction bases with no gene match: 10. This CDR3 is 16 amino acids long. CDR1 LGHDT and CDR2 YNNKEL come from the germline V gene (reference sequence). CDR3 sequence (DNA): TGTGCCAGCAGCCAGAGGGGAGCGGGAGTCATAGATACGCAGTATTTT. This gives the protein CASSQRGAGVIDTQYF.

The chain employs TRBV14 and TRBJ2-1, with 7 bases lining up with TRBD2. Germline V lookup: CDR1 SGHDN, CDR2 FVKESK. V gave up 2 bases and J gave up 9 bases; unmatched junction bases: 7. The CDR3 is made up of 14 amino acids. In nucleotides, the CDR3 is TGTGCCAGCAGCCAATACGGCGGGAGCAGTGAGCAGTTCTTC. It yields the protein CASSQYGGSSEQFF. Full variable domain (missing parts from reference TRBV14 and TRBJ2-1): EAGVTQFPSHSVIEKGQTVTLRCDPISGHDNLYWYRRVMGKEIKFLLHFVKESKQDESGMPNNRFLAERTGGTYSTLKVQPAELEDSGVYFCASSQYGGSSEQFFGPGTRLTVL.

CDR3 DNA sequence: TGTGCCAGCTCACCCCAATACAGGGGGCGGGATGGCTACACCTTC. It is translated as CASSPQYRGRDGYTF. The rearrangement links TRBV18 to TRBJ1-2, with TRBD1 identical over 9 bases. V lost 3 bases and J lost 6; bases outside the gene matches: 8. Germline V gene lookup returns CDR1 KGHSH and CDR2 LQKENI. CDR3 length: 15 residues. The full variable domain, with the rest looked up from reference TRBV18 and TRBJ1-2, is NAGVMQNPRHLVRRRGQEARLRCSPMKGHSHVYWYRQLPEEGLKFMVYLQKENIIDESGMPKERFSAEFPKEGPSILRIQQVVRGDSAAYFCASSPQYRGRDGYTFGSGTRLTVV.

This clone was seen ten or more times. V and J are TRBV11-2 and TRBJ2-3; D call uncertain. The germline V gene has CDR1 SGHAT and CDR2 FQNNGV. The CDR3 is made up of 12 amino acids. V lost 5 bases, J lost 2 bases, and 5 bases lay in between. The CDR3 DNA reads TGTGCCAGCAGCCACAACACAGATACGCAGTATTTT. Amino acid sequence: CASSHNTDTQYF.

To note about this clone: Other DNA sequences from this sample encode an identical CDR3 as well. V gene TRBV12-3 or TRBV12-4 combines with J gene TRBJ2-2; D remains unclear. The CDR3 runs to 12 residues. Trimming took 4 bases from V and 5 from J, leaving 5 bases between them. The CDR3 DNA follows: TGTGCCAGCAGTTACGGTACCGGGGAGCTGTTTTTT. Its translation: CASSYGTGELFF.

V gene TRBV6-5 combines with J gene TRBJ2-7; TRBD2 agrees at 8 bases. CDR3 length: 13 amino acids. CDR1 is MNHEY and CDR2 is SVGAGI in the germline V gene. V was clipped by 11 bases and J by 3 bases; unmatched bases: 9. The CDR3 protein is CAAGGDSYYEQYF. In DNA, the CDR3 is TGTGCCGCCGGGGGGGACTCCTACTACGAGCAGTACTTC.

The V call is TRBV7-2, the J call TRBJ1-1, with unresolved D. Germline V lookup: CDR1 SGHTA, CDR2 FQGNSA. The CDR3 spans 14 residues. With 2 bases removed from V and 0 bases from J, the gap between germline ends came to 7 bases. The CDR3 loop is CASSLTGMNTEAFF. CDR3 DNA sequence: TGTGCCAGCAGCTTAACCGGTATGAACACTGAAGCTTTCTTT.

The chain has TRBV2 and TRBJ1-2, with D possibly TRBD1 on 6 matching bases. CDR3 length: 17 amino acids. Trimming pared 8 bases from V and 7 bases from J, leaving 29 bases between. The germline CDR1 and CDR2 sequences are SNHLY and FYNNEI. CDR3 in amino acids: CASCRLGGGPGIPGYTF. The DNA for the CDR3 is TGTGCCAGCTGTCGGCTGGGAGGGGGGCCGGGGATTCCTGGCTACACCTTC. The complete variable domain, with remaining parts taken from reference TRBV2 and TRBJ1-2, reads EPEVTQTPSHQVTQMGQEVILRCVPISNHLYFYWYRQILGQKVEFLVSFYNNEISEKSEIFDDQFSVERPDGSNFTLKIRSTKLEDSAMYFCASCRLGGGPGIPGYTFGSGTRLTVV.

This clone was counted once. The CDR3 sequence is CASSQVYTSGTDTQYF. CDR3 nucleotide sequence: TGTGCCAGCAGCCAAGTGTACACTAGCGGAACAGATACGCAGTATTTT. The chain employs TRBV3-1 (or the pseudogene TRBV3-2) and TRBJ2-3, with 8 bases lining up with TRBD2. The ends lost 1 base at V and 3 bases at J; junction bases unmatched: 6. There are 16 residues in the CDR3. CDR1 and CDR2 from the germline V gene are LGHDT and YNNKEL (reference sequence).

The rearrangement links TRBV15 to TRBJ2-7, with a tentative D call TRBD1 (6 bases). Trimming left V 2 bases short and J 0 bases short, with 17 bases between. CDR3 length: 17 residues. Germline lookup yields CDR1 LNHNV and CDR2 YYDKDF (reference sequence). The CDR3 spells CATSRLQGGQGSYEQYF. Written as DNA, the CDR3 is TGTGCCACCAGCAGACTACAGGGCGGACAAGGCTCCTACGAGCAGTACTTC.

Regarding this clone: The same CDR3 is also encoded by other DNA sequences in this sample. The rearrangement uses TRBV18 and TRBJ2-1, with D possibly matching TRBD2 (6 bases). The CDR3 has 15 amino acids. Trimming pared 3 bases from V and 0 bases from J, leaving 9 bases between. Germline CDR1 is KGHSH and CDR2 is LQKENI. In nucleotides, the CDR3 is TGTGCCAGCTCACCCCGGGGGAGCTCCTACAATGAGCAGTTCTTC. Translation gives CASSPRGSSYNEQFF.

The V and J genes are TRBV10-2 and TRBJ2-1; 7 bases are a match to TRBD2. Germline V gives CDR1 WSHSY, CDR2 SAAADI. This CDR3 has 12 amino acids. With 10 bases clipped from V and 5 bases from J, the junction kept 5 bases outside the gene matches. The DNA of the CDR3 is TGCGCCACCGAGGCGGGGGACAATGAGCAGTTCTTC. Amino acids: CATEAGDNEQFF.

This chain connects TRBV6-6 to TRBJ1-1; D may be TRBD1 (5 bases). CDR1 is MNHNY and CDR2 is SVGAGI in the germline V gene (reference sequence). Trimming cost V 8 bases and J 0 bases, with 10 bases left between them. The CDR3 has 13 residues. CDR3 nucleotide sequence: TGTGCCAGCGGGGCAGGGTTGAACACTGAAGCTTTCTTT. Its protein is CASGAGLNTEAFF.

Only a few counts were recorded for this clone. The gene calls are TRBV7-9 and TRBJ2-7; D might be TRBD2 (5 bases). V was shortened by 7 bases and J by 5 bases, with 33 bases between the two germline ends. Per germline, CDR1 SEHNR and CDR2 FQNEAQ (reference sequence). The CDR3 contains 19 residues. CDR3 protein: CASIPSRWGIVGEGDEQYF. CDR3 nucleotides: TGTGCCAGCATCCCTTCTCGCTGGGGAATAGTGGGAGAAGGTGACGAGCAGTACTTC.

The chain employs TRBV7-2 and TRBJ1-2; D is unclear. The V gene's germline CDR1 is SGHTA and CDR2 FQGNSA. Trimming removed 7 bases at V and 7 bases at J, with 22 bases between. The CDR3 length is 15 residues. CDR3 bases: TGTGCCAGCACTCTGGGAGGCAGGCTCGGTCGTGGCTACACCTTC. It is translated as CASTLGGRLGRGYTF.